This T cell receptor beta chain comes out of a study of cytomegalovirus exposure and HLA in healthy donors (dated by TCRdb to the late 2010s). Broadly, across the study: A later analysis indicated that the 90 to 150 validation repertoires were generated on the platform also employed for the approximately 690 repertoires of the first cohort. The study aimed to test whether cataloging public T cell receptors could reveal signatures of past pathogen exposure. In addition to the first cohort of roughly 700 subjects, a separate validation cohort of around 110 different subjects was used. To predict cytomegalovirus infection status, the study combined high-throughput TCR immunosequencing, statistical association of individual TCRs with disease status, and machine learning. Results the study describes overall, beyond this receptor: The authors suggested that the approach could potentially be generalized to other disease states and immunological phenotypes. Most TCR sequences were observed very rarely across donors, whereas some public TCRs were present in many individuals. A later analysis found that TCRs clustered in the first cohort also tended to co-occur in the 95 to 150 validation repertoires, with 94% of cluster scores above 0. Cytomegalovirus status was reported to be diagnosed by the classifier with high specificity and sensitivity in both the original and validation cohorts. A few of the identified cytomegalovirus-associated TCR beta chains were confirmed in vitro to be specific for cytomegalovirus antigens. All 130 or so repertoires were used to score co-occurrence in the validation cohort in a later analysis, because that analysis had no HLA typing for the cohort. In the study, some 160 TCR beta chains were listed as associated with cytomegalovirus.

Measured from the cysteine to the phenylalanine, the CDR3 is 15 residues long. The kept DNA is CDR3 alone, 45 bases in frame from the first base. Trimming removed 5 bases from V and 10 bases from J; the gene matches leave 11 bases unexplained. The germline V gene yields SGHAT for CDR1 and FQNNGV for CDR2. Regarding this clone: Its antigen is unknown. Within one base of it there is no much larger clone, and no base qualities were kept.

Donors formed part of the validation cohort, which comprised over a hundred subjects and was distinct from the first cohort of under 850 subjects. Libraries were constructed by the immunoSEQ multiplex PCR assay. On the authors' methods: A statistical classification framework was built for diagnosing cytomegalovirus status from the catalog of TCR beta chain sequences. Drawn from immuneACCESS, this table holds only the in-frame rearrangements with V and J called that TCRdb kept. Clones are partly lost; checked studies trace under half to an unresolved V gene and leave the rest unexplained. V, J and clone size are those of that table, while D and trimming were read from the DNA. The sample table holds about 64,000 clones, of which 85% to 95% were seen once. The ten largest make up around 5.5% of the sample.

The origin of this receptor is a woman between 18 and 29 years old in good health and CMV-seropositive. The V gene is TRBV11-2 and the J gene is TRBJ1-4, and 9 junction bases match TRBD1. The sample comprised PBMCs. The DNA sequence is given as TGTGCCAGCAGCGGCGGCGGCGGGACAGGGCGAAAACTGTTTTTT. This codes for CASSGGGGTGRKLFF.